Given below is one T cell receptor beta chain in context. Its antigen is not known. This entry belongs to a study of OX40 agonist ivuxolimab in advanced cancers. Turning to the study itself: Ivuxolimab, an agonistic anti-OX40 (CD134) antibody, was given to patients. Hepatocellular carcinoma, melanoma, renal cell or head and neck cancer affected the dose-escalation patients. Study-wide points: CD4+ and CD8+ T cells in blood underwent clonal expansion by week 6 at 0.1 to 3.0 mg/kg.

The CDR3 extends over 15 amino acids. J gave up 6 bases and V 0 bases, and 6 bases lay outside the gene matches. Germline V gene data show CDR1 as MNHEY and CDR2 as SMNVEV (reference sequence). Data came from immunoSEQ multiplex PCR; TCRdb stores just in-frame clones and leaves some out. The top ten clones hold around 2.3% of a sample with 73,000 or so clones, about 86% of them seen once. The genes are TRBV27 and TRBJ2-7; 9 bases agree with TRBD1. The receptor was derived from an adult with an advanced solid tumor such as melanoma, head and neck, liver or kidney cancer. The sample was CD4+ or CD8+ T cells sorted from blood, taken in a trial of the OX40 agonist ivuxolimab. The CDR3 spells CASSLSGTGSGEQYF. The DNA for the CDR3 is TGTGCCAGCAGTTTATCTGGGACAGGGTCCGGCGAGCAGTACTTC.